The 25 T cell receptor beta chains given below trace back to one sample, sequenced in a study of blood T cells in healthy people across ages (dated by TCRdb to 2013 to 2016). Receptor libraries were prepared by 5' RACE. For sequencing, an Illumina HiSeq 2500 was employed. A second PCR of about 6 to 11 cycles was performed with a sample-barcoded 5' primer and a J-beta primer mix. TCRdb passed the public sequencing reads through fastp at Q25 and MiXCR, retaining productive beta sequences. Identical CDR3 protein sequences are pooled into one entry, listed with their most common genes and DNA. The sample contains more than 1,400,000 distinct CDR3 sequences, 35% to 45% of them found a single time. The ten largest clones capture 7.9% of the sample. Sequenced input: blood. The receptors were sampled from a woman aged 18-35 years in good health.

The chain combines TRBV10-2 with TRBJ2-7; maybe TRBD2 (6 bases). This CDR3 has 13 residues. Germline assignment: CDR1 WSHSY and CDR2 SAAADI. Between the trimmed V and J ends, which lost 4 bases and 3 bases, there was a span of 10 bases. CDR3 residues: CASSVFGGYEQYF. In DNA form, the CDR3 reads TGCGCCAGCAGTGTCTTCGGGGGCTACGAGCAGTACTTC.

This clonotype was seen a handful of times. The genes are TRBV2 and TRBJ2-5; 7 bases line up with TRBD2. The junction had 3 bases not matched to a gene; V was cut back by 4 bases and J by 1 base. The length of the CDR3 is 14 residues. CDR1 is SNHLY and CDR2 is FYNNEI in the germline V gene. The chain's CDR3 is CASSGGGVQETQYF. DNA for the CDR3: TGTGCCAGCAGTGGGGGGGGTGTCCAAGAGACCCAGTACTTC.

The gene calls are TRBV7-2 and TRBJ2-1; 7 nucleotides match TRBD2. V was pared by 5 bases and J by 7 bases, with 14 bases of the junction left unmatched. The germline gives CDR1 SGHTA, CDR2 FQGNSA. The CDR3 consists of 16 residues. The DNA of the CDR3 is TGTGCCAGCAGCCTAATCCACTTCGGGGGAGGGAATGAGCAGTTCTTC. Translation gives CASSLIHFGGGNEQFF.

The J gene is TRBJ1-5, the V gene TRBV27, with TRBD1 identical over 10 bases. CDR1 MNHEY and CDR2 SMNVEV come from the germline V gene (reference sequence). V shed 3 bases and J 4 bases; nucleotides not matched to a gene: 9. The CDR3 contains 17 residues. CDR3 sequence reads: CASSFRGQGILNQPQHF. DNA for the CDR3: TGTGCCAGCAGTTTTCGGGGACAGGGGATTCTAAATCAGCCCCAGCATTTT.

This clonotype was recorded only once. The V gene is TRBV5-1, the J gene TRBJ2-3; D ambiguous. V was pared by 10 bases and J by 4 bases, with 22 bases between. The CDR3 runs to 15 residues. Germline-derived CDR1 and CDR2 are SGHRS and YFSETQ. The CDR3 DNA reads as TGCGCCTCCCTGCCCGGAAGGAGTTTTGCAGATACGCAGTATTTT. As protein: CASLPGRSFADTQYF.

The chain combines TRBV6-6 with TRBJ2-7, with TRBD1 matching 7 bases. The V gene end was trimmed by 10 bases and the J gene end by 10 bases; junction bases not matched to a gene: 16. Germline V lookup: CDR1 MNHNY, CDR2 SVGAGI (reference sequence). The CDR3 spans 13 residues. DNA for the CDR3: TGTGCCACCGACAGGGAGAGGTCAGGGAGTCAGTACTTC. Translating it yields CATDRERSGSQYF.

V is TRBV6-1 and J is TRBJ2-3, with TRBD2 matching 12 bases. Germline CDR1 MNHNS, CDR2 SASEGT. This CDR3 is 17 amino acids long. J gave up 5 bases and V 8 bases, and 14 bases lay outside the gene matches. The CDR3 protein is CASCCPRLAGDVDTQYF. The CDR3 bases are TGTGCCAGCTGCTGCCCTCGACTAGCGGGGGATGTAGATACGCAGTATTTT.

This clonotype has a handful of counts. The rearrangement joins TRBV5-1 to TRBJ2-5; the D is unclear. CDR1 is SGHRS and CDR2 is YFSETQ in the germline V gene. V dropped 1 base and J dropped 5 bases, with 9 bases sitting between them. The CDR3 runs to 13 residues. CDR3 loop: CASSLTTWETQYF. Here the CDR3 DNA reads TGCGCCAGCAGCTTGACGACCTGGGAGACCCAGTACTTC.

The chain couples TRBV5-1 to TRBJ2-5; the match to TRBD1 covers 10 bases. Germline lookup yields CDR1 SGHRS and CDR2 YFSETQ. The junction had 11 bases not matched to a gene; V was cut back by 4 bases and J by 5 bases. This CDR3 has 16 amino acids. The CDR3 DNA is TGCGCCAGCAGCCCCGAGGAGACAGGGGGCTGGGAGACCCAGTACTTC. It codes for CASSPEETGGWETQYF.

The chain's CDR3 is CASSSLRTGEYEQYF. The DNA for the CDR3 is TGTGCCAGCAGTAGCTTAAGGACAGGGGAGTACGAGCAGTACTTC. The chain employs TRBV25-1 and TRBJ2-7, with 9 bases lining up with TRBD1. The CDR3 length is 15 residues. CDR1 and CDR2 (germline): MGHDK, SYGVNS. Germline trimming cut 5 bases from V and 4 bases from J; bases unmatched to any gene: 9.

V is TRBV5-1 and J is TRBJ2-7; D may be TRBD2 (5 bases). V was clipped by 0 bases and J by 3 bases, with 22 bases between them. This CDR3 has 18 residues. Germline loops: CDR1 SGHRS, CDR2 YFSETQ. CDR3 residues: CASSLDSSTKKDFYEQYF. The CDR3 coding sequence is TGCGCCAGCAGCTTGGATAGCAGTACAAAGAAGGACTTCTACGAGCAGTACTTC.

The chain uses TRBV28 and TRBJ2-1; D uncertain. The length of the CDR3 is 14 residues. The ends were cut back, 3 bases at V and 8 bases at J, with 14 bases in the middle. Germline V gives CDR1 MDHEN, CDR2 SYDVKM. This chain's CDR3 is CASSLVLGDHEQFF. The CDR3 DNA reads as TGTGCCAGCAGTTTGGTCTTAGGCGACCATGAGCAGTTCTTC.

Here the CDR3 DNA reads TGCAGCGTTCCGATGAACACTGAAGCTTTCTTT. Protein sequence: CSVPMNTEAFF. V is TRBV29-1 and J is TRBJ1-1; D call uncertain. From germline, CDR1 is SQVTM and CDR2 ANQGSEA. The CDR3 has 11 amino acids. Trimming took off 5 bases at V and 0 bases at J, with 4 bases between the two ends.

The chain links TRBV7-3 to TRBJ2-1, with 8 bases lining up with TRBD2. Germline V gives CDR1 SGHTA, CDR2 FQGTGA. V was pared by 1 base and J by 2 bases, with 10 bases of the junction left unmatched. There are 18 residues in the CDR3. The CDR3 protein is CASSLKVGGGRPYNEQFF. CDR3 coding DNA: TGTGCCAGCAGCTTAAAGGTTGGCGGGGGGCGCCCCTACAATGAGCAGTTCTTC.

This clonotype has a handful of counts. The chain employs TRBV5-1 and TRBJ2-7; 7 nucleotides match TRBD1. The CDR3 runs 15 residues. Unmatched junction bases numbered 4, after V lost 1 base and J lost 0 bases. Germline values: CDR1 SGHRS, CDR2 YFSETQ. CDR3 loop: CASSLTGVGSYEQYF. The DNA of the CDR3 is TGCGCCAGCAGCTTGACAGGGGTGGGCTCCTACGAGCAGTACTTC. Full variable domain (missing parts from reference TRBV5-1 and TRBJ2-7): KAGVTQTPRYLIKTRGQQVTLSCSPISGHRSVSWYQQTPGQGLQFLFEYFSETQRNKGNFPGRFSGRQFSNSRSEMNVSTLELGDSALYLCASSLTGVGSYEQYFGPGTRLTVT.

V is TRBV12-3 or TRBV12-4 and J is TRBJ2-4; TRBD2 matches at 7 bases. The better agreement between TRBJ2-7 and the DNA end casts doubt on the J call. The CDR3 totals 13 residues. This chain's CDR3 is CASTDRGGYEQYF. The CDR3 nucleotides read TGTGCCAGCACGGACCGCGGGGGCTACGAGCAGTACTTC.

About this clonotype: An end of the junction differs from the germline gene, which may be a read error. This chain joins TRBV4-1 and TRBJ2-7; D ambiguous. Germline V gene data show CDR1 as MGHRA and CDR2 as YSYEKL. The CDR3 totals 14 residues. CDR3 protein: CAGSQDIGFDEQYF. The CDR3 nucleotides are TGCGCCGGCAGCCAAGATATCGGATTCGACGAGCAGTACTTC.

CDR3 amino acids: CASSLRLAVGLDTQYF. Written as DNA, the CDR3 is TGTGCCAGCAGTTTACGACTAGCGGTGGGTTTAGATACGCAGTATTTT. This sequence joins TRBV12-3 or TRBV12-4 and TRBJ2-3; the match to TRBD2 covers 9 bases. CDR3 size: 16 residues. V trimming: 2 bases; J trimming: 5 bases; junction bases outside the gene matches: 8.

This clonotype was observed once. The chain is built from TRBV5-4 and TRBJ2-5, with D perhaps matching TRBD2 (5 bases). Per the germline V gene, CDR1 is SGHNT and CDR2 is YYREEE (reference sequence). The V end lost 3 bases, the J end lost 4 bases, and 13 bases lay between the germline ends. The CDR3 has 14 amino acids. This CDR3 reads CASSSARLIETQYF. The CDR3 nucleotides are TGTGCCAGCAGCTCAGCACGACTAATAGAGACCCAGTACTTC.

The CDR3 DNA follows: TGTGCCAGCAGCCCGAGATTTATACAGGGTGCGGAGACCCAGTACTTC. Protein: CASSPRFIQGAETQYF. This chain joins TRBV7-2 and TRBJ2-5; weak D call: TRBD1 (6 bases). Germline loops: CDR1 SGHTA, CDR2 FQGNSA. The CDR3 runs 16 residues. Trimming cost V 5 bases and J 5 bases, with 21 bases left between them.

The chain couples TRBV3-1 to TRBJ2-1; 13 positions match TRBD2. The CDR3 length is 14 residues. V trimming: 4 bases; J trimming: 14 bases; junction bases outside the gene matches: 8. CDR1 and CDR2 (germline): LGHDT, YNNKEL (reference sequence). CDR3 amino acids: CASSPGTSGNWKFF. In DNA, the CDR3 is TGTGCCAGCAGCCCGGGGACTAGCGGGAATTGGAAGTTCTTC.

Points on this clonotype: This sequence may be a read error, since a much larger clone differs from it by one base. The chain employs TRBV4-1 and TRBJ1-2; TRBD1 might be the D (6 bases). The germline V gene encodes CDR1 MGHRA and CDR2 YSYEKL. This CDR3 has 14 residues. Trimming took off 4 bases at V and 6 bases at J, with 15 bases between the two ends. The chain's CDR3 is CASSLDGQPHGYTF. The CDR3, as DNA: TGCGCCAGCAGCCTAGATGGACAGCCCCATGGCTACACCTTC.

This chain connects TRBV21-1 to TRBJ2-3; no check of the table's D call, TRBD1, against the DNA was made. TRBV21-1 is reported as a pseudogene. The CDR3 has 16 amino acids. The CDR3 is CASSDEWDRSTDTQYF. CDR3 sequence (DNA): TGTGCCAGCAGCGACGAGTGGGACAGAAGCACAGATACGCAGTATTTT.

The chain couples TRBV20-1 to TRBJ1-2, with 7 nucleotides matching TRBD1. Per the germline V gene, CDR1 is DFQATT and CDR2 is SNEGSKA (reference sequence). The CDR3 has 14 residues. V dropped 6 bases and J dropped 5; count of bases not matched to a gene: 12. CDR3 in amino acids: CSAQSTGNRYGYTF. The CDR3 DNA reads as TGCAGTGCCCAGTCGACAGGGAACCGTTATGGCTACACCTTC.

This rearrangement joins TRBV5-1 to TRBJ2-1; a possible D gene is TRBD2 (6 bases). Germline CDR1 SGHRS, CDR2 YFSETQ. The ends were cut back, 0 bases at V and 1 base at J, with 8 bases in the middle. The CDR3 contains 15 residues. CDR3 sequence: CASSLGDWSYNEQFF. In DNA, the CDR3 is TGCGCCAGCAGCTTGGGGGACTGGTCCTACAATGAGCAGTTCTTC.